The present T cell receptor beta chain was sequenced within a study of blood T cell repertoires in COVID-19. Study as a whole: The United States, Italy and Spain provided the acute and convalescent COVID-19 samples. Sources were T cells, B-cell-depleted T cells, or PBMCs; the material itself was cDNA or gDNA.

The V end was cut by 3 bases, the J end by 0 bases, with 12 bases between. The CDR3 is 16 amino acids. From germline, CDR1 is MDHEN and CDR2 SYDVKM. Sequencing used immunoSEQ multiplex PCR; TCRdb keeps in-frame clones, though not all of them. Of some 220,000 clones in the sample, more than 80% are singletons; the top ten hold 3% to 4%. This study enrolled people aged roughly 18 to 89 from approximately 25 US geographic areas. Material: PBMCs or T cells enriched from blood (not recorded which). The clonotype comes from a woman aged 18-29 years in a cohort exposed to, infected with or recovered from COVID-19 (not recorded which). The chain has TRBV28 and TRBJ1-5; D unresolved. The DNA of the CDR3 is TGTGCCAGCAGTTTGACCGCACAGTATAGCAATCAGCCCCAGCATTTT. Protein: CASSLTAQYSNQPQHF.